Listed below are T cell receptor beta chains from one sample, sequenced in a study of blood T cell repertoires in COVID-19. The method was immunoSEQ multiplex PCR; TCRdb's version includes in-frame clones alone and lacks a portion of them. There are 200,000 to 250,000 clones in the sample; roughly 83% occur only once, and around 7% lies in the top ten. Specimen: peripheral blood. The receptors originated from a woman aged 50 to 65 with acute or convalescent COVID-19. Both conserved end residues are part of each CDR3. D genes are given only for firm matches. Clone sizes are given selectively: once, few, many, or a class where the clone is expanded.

CDR3nt: TGTGCCAGCAGCCGGGGTTTGGCCCACGACAATGAGCAGTTCTTC
CDR3aa: CASSRGLAHDNEQFF
j_gene: TRBJ2-1
d_gene: -
abundance: -
v_gene: TRBV7-9

CDR3nt: TGCGCCAGCAGCTTGGCCTCGTCTTCCTACGAGCAGTACTTC
CDR3aa: CASSLASSSYEQYF
j_gene: TRBJ2-7
d_gene: -
abundance: -
v_gene: TRBV5-1

CDR3nt: TGTGCCTTGATCCAGTCAACTAATGAAAAACTGTTTTTT
CDR3aa: CALIQSTNEKLFF
j_gene: TRBJ1-4
d_gene: -
abundance: few
v_gene: TRBV30

CDR3nt: TGTGCCAGCAGTACAGCCAGACAGGGAGAAGGCTACACCTTC
CDR3aa: CASSTARQGEGYTF
j_gene: TRBJ1-2
d_gene: TRBD1
abundance: -
v_gene: TRBV6-5

CDR3nt: TGTGCCAGCAAACCGACAGGGCTTTTCTATGGCTACACCTTC
CDR3aa: CASKPTGLFYGYTF
j_gene: TRBJ1-2
d_gene: TRBD1
abundance: -
v_gene: TRBV27

CDR3nt: TGTGCCAGCAGCTTAGAGTTCCGGGGGGGCCTCTACAATGAGCAGTTCTTC
CDR3aa: CASSLEFRGGLYNEQFF
j_gene: TRBJ2-1
d_gene: TRBD2
abundance: -
v_gene: TRBV7-2

CDR3nt: TGTGCCAGCAGCTCCCGCTGGACAGGGAATGGCTACACCTTC
CDR3aa: CASSSRWTGNGYTF
j_gene: TRBJ1-2
d_gene: TRBD1
abundance: -
v_gene: TRBV7-8

CDR3nt: TGCGCCAGCAGTTCGGACAACTCTGGAAACACCATATATTTT
CDR3aa: CASSSDNSGNTIYF
j_gene: TRBJ1-3
d_gene: -
abundance: few
v_gene: TRBV5-1

CDR3nt: TGTGCCAGCAGTTTCTCTCACCGTGGGTTCGACACCTACGAGCAGTACTTC
CDR3aa: CASSFSHRGFDTYEQYF
j_gene: TRBJ2-7
d_gene: -
abundance: many
v_gene: TRBV6-2/TRBV6-3

CDR3nt: TGTGCCAGCAGTTACGGCGGGGGGAGCTCCTACAATGAGCAGTTCTTC
CDR3aa: CASSYGGGSSYNEQFF
j_gene: TRBJ2-1
d_gene: TRBD2
abundance: -
v_gene: TRBV6-5

CDR3nt: TGTGCCAGCAGCCAAGGACAGCTGAACACTGAAGCTTTCTTT
CDR3aa: CASSQGQLNTEAFF
j_gene: TRBJ1-1
d_gene: -
abundance: -
v_gene: TRBV4-2

CDR3nt: TGCGCCAGCAGCCAATCCGGGAACAATGAAAAACTGTTTTTT
CDR3aa: CASSQSGNNEKLFF
j_gene: TRBJ1-4
d_gene: -
abundance: once
v_gene: TRBV4-3

CDR3nt: TGTGCCAGCAGCCAAGGGTTGCGAGATAATTCACCCCTCCACTTT
CDR3aa: CASSQGLRDNSPLHF
j_gene: TRBJ1-6
d_gene: -
abundance: -
v_gene: TRBV3-1/TRBV3-2

CDR3nt: TGTGCCAGCAACAGGGTTGGAGGTGAGCAGTTCTTC
CDR3aa: CASNRVGGEQFF
j_gene: TRBJ2-1
d_gene: -
abundance: -
v_gene: TRBV6-6

CDR3nt: TGCGCCAGCAGCTTAACACAGGGGGCGTATGGGGAGCTGTTTTTT
CDR3aa: CASSLTQGAYGELFF
j_gene: TRBJ2-2
d_gene: TRBD1
abundance: -
v_gene: TRBV5-1

CDR3nt: TGTGCCAGCAGCCGAGAGGTTCAGCCCCAGCATTTT
CDR3aa: CASSREVQPQHF
j_gene: TRBJ1-5
d_gene: -
abundance: -
v_gene: TRBV7-9

CDR3nt: TGTGCCAGCAGCCCCCCAGGGCCCTATGGCTACACCTTC
CDR3aa: CASSPPGPYGYTF
j_gene: TRBJ1-2
d_gene: -
abundance: once
v_gene: TRBV9

CDR3nt: TGTGCCAGTAGTCCCCCCCTCAGGAACACTGAAGCTTTCTTT
CDR3aa: CASSPPLRNTEAFF
j_gene: TRBJ1-1
d_gene: -
abundance: -
v_gene: TRBV19

CDR3nt: TGTGCCAGCAGCCCAGGCACTAGCGGAACCCACGAGCAGTACTTC
CDR3aa: CASSPGTSGTHEQYF
j_gene: TRBJ2-7
d_gene: TRBD2
abundance: -
v_gene: TRBV7-2

CDR3nt: TGTGCCAGCAGCTCCTACGTGACCCAGTACTTC
CDR3aa: CASSSYVTQYF
j_gene: TRBJ2-5
d_gene: -
abundance: -
v_gene: TRBV6-2/TRBV6-3

CDR3nt: TGTGCCAGCAGTTTAGGGGGTCGGGACAGCTTTAGGGCTGAAGCTTTCTTT
CDR3aa: CASSLGGRDSFRAEAFF
j_gene: TRBJ1-1
d_gene: TRBD1
abundance: -
v_gene: TRBV28

CDR3nt: TGTGCCAGCAGTTTAAAGAGCGGACAGTTGAATCAGCCCCAGCATTTT
CDR3aa: CASSLKSGQLNQPQHF
j_gene: TRBJ1-5
d_gene: -
abundance: -
v_gene: TRBV27

CDR3nt: TGTGCCAGCAGCTTATCAGGGTTCGACGAGCAGTACTTC
CDR3aa: CASSLSGFDEQYF
j_gene: TRBJ2-7
d_gene: -
abundance: -
v_gene: TRBV7-2

CDR3nt: TGTGCCACTAGACAGGGGGATGGTGGCTACACCTTC
CDR3aa: CATRQGDGGYTF
j_gene: TRBJ1-2
d_gene: TRBD1
abundance: -
v_gene: TRBV6-5

CDR3nt: TGTGCCAGCAGCGCAGACACTTACCCTAGAAACACCATATATTTT
CDR3aa: CASSADTYPRNTIYF
j_gene: TRBJ1-3
d_gene: -
abundance: -
v_gene: TRBV9

CDR3nt: TGTGCCAGCAGTTTTGGAATTTATACAGGGAGAAATTCACCCCTCCACTTT
CDR3aa: CASSFGIYTGRNSPLHF
j_gene: TRBJ1-6
d_gene: -
abundance: -
v_gene: TRBV27

CDR3nt: TGTGCCAGCTCACCATCAGAGGTGCCCGGGGAGCTGTTTTTT
CDR3aa: CASSPSEVPGELFF
j_gene: TRBJ2-2
d_gene: -
abundance: -
v_gene: TRBV18

CDR3nt: TGTGCCAGCAGCTTAGGACTAGCGGGGGCCCAAGAGACCCAGTACTTC
CDR3aa: CASSLGLAGAQETQYF
j_gene: TRBJ2-5
d_gene: TRBD2
abundance: few
v_gene: TRBV7-2

CDR3nt: TGTGCCAGTAGACAGCTCAGGGGAGGGACCGGGGAGCTGTTTTTT
CDR3aa: CASRQLRGGTGELFF
j_gene: TRBJ2-2
d_gene: -
abundance: few
v_gene: TRBV19

CDR3nt: TGTGCCAGCAGTGGAGAACCTTCCACTGAAGCTTTCTTT
CDR3aa: CASSGEPSTEAFF
j_gene: TRBJ1-1
d_gene: -
abundance: few
v_gene: TRBV6-4

CDR3nt: TGTGCCAGTAGTGTCTTCGGGCAGCCCCAGCATTTT
CDR3aa: CASSVFGQPQHF
j_gene: TRBJ1-5
d_gene: -
abundance: -
v_gene: TRBV19

CDR3nt: TGTGCCACCAGTTGGGGACGGGCGGGAACGCAGTATTTT
CDR3aa: CATSWGRAGTQYF
j_gene: TRBJ2-3
d_gene: -
abundance: -
v_gene: TRBV15

CDR3nt: TGTGCCAGCAGCTCCGGGCTAGCGGGGGGCCTAAGCTCCTACAATGAGCAGTTCTTC
CDR3aa: CASSSGLAGGLSSYNEQFF
j_gene: TRBJ2-1
d_gene: TRBD2
abundance: -
v_gene: TRBV5-8

CDR3nt: TGTGCCAGCAGCCGTGGAAGCGGGATAGGCACCGGGGAGCTGTTTTTT
CDR3aa: CASSRGSGIGTGELFF
j_gene: TRBJ2-2
d_gene: TRBD2
abundance: -
v_gene: TRBV3-1/TRBV3-2

CDR3nt: TGTGCCAGCAGCGGCGACAGTGGAGATACGCAGTATTTT
CDR3aa: CASSGDSGDTQYF
j_gene: TRBJ2-3
d_gene: -
abundance: -
v_gene: TRBV9

CDR3nt: TGTGCCAGCAGCCAATCGATACAGGGTAATCAGCCCCAGCATTTT
CDR3aa: CASSQSIQGNQPQHF
j_gene: TRBJ1-5
d_gene: -
abundance: -
v_gene: TRBV16

CDR3nt: TGTGCCAGCAGCTTAGGGTTAGCGGGGCGCACAGATACGCAGTATTTT
CDR3aa: CASSLGLAGRTDTQYF
j_gene: TRBJ2-3
d_gene: TRBD2
abundance: -
v_gene: TRBV11-2

CDR3nt: TGTGCCAGCAGCTTAGCGGGGACTATGGCGTCTAAAGAGCAGTACTTC
CDR3aa: CASSLAGTMASKEQYF
j_gene: TRBJ2-7
d_gene: TRBD2
abundance: -
v_gene: TRBV7-2

CDR3nt: TGTGCCAGCATCGCGGGGACTGAAGCTTTCTTT
CDR3aa: CASIAGTEAFF
j_gene: TRBJ1-1
d_gene: -
abundance: few
v_gene: TRBV6-5

CDR3nt: TGTGCCAGCAGGGCAAGGGCGGGAGGGCCAGTCAATGAGCAGTTCTTC
CDR3aa: CASRARAGGPVNEQFF
j_gene: TRBJ2-1
d_gene: TRBD2
abundance: -
v_gene: TRBV7-2

CDR3nt: TGCGCCAGCAGCCAAGCGGGGCGGGGGAAAATTGGGACCCAGTACTTC
CDR3aa: CASSQAGRGKIGTQYF
j_gene: TRBJ2-5
d_gene: TRBD2
abundance: -
v_gene: TRBV4-1

CDR3nt: TGTGCCAGCAGCCGGGGGACAGGGAAGTACGAGCAGTACTTC
CDR3aa: CASSRGTGKYEQYF
j_gene: TRBJ2-7
d_gene: TRBD1
abundance: -
v_gene: TRBV3-1/TRBV3-2

CDR3nt: TGCGCCAGCAGCCAAGAGGAGGGGAACACCGGGGAGCTGTTTTTT
CDR3aa: CASSQEEGNTGELFF
j_gene: TRBJ2-2
d_gene: -
abundance: -
v_gene: TRBV4-3

CDR3nt: TGTGCCAGCAGCGTTGACTCCGGGGACACTGAAGCTTTCTTT
CDR3aa: CASSVDSGDTEAFF
j_gene: TRBJ1-1
d_gene: -
abundance: -
v_gene: TRBV9

CDR3nt: TGCGCCAGCAGCTTGGGAGTGGGAGGGCCCGACAATGAGCAGTTCTTC
CDR3aa: CASSLGVGGPDNEQFF
j_gene: TRBJ2-1
d_gene: TRBD2
abundance: -
v_gene: TRBV5-1

CDR3nt: TGTGCCAGTAGTGCCTCGGGGACTGCTCCGTTGACCATATATTTT
CDR3aa: CASSASGTAPLTIYF
j_gene: TRBJ1-3
d_gene: -
abundance: few
v_gene: TRBV19

CDR3nt: TGTGCCTGGAGTGTTAAGGCGGCTGGGCCCCTCCACTTT
CDR3aa: CAWSVKAAGPLHF
j_gene: TRBJ1-6
d_gene: -
abundance: -
v_gene: TRBV30